Sequencing of this T cell receptor (beta chain) was carried out in a study of CD8+ T cells in alopecia areata. Once RNA had been extracted, it was reverse transcribed into cDNA to act as the sequencing template. Measured with immunoSEQ multiplex PCR; TCRdb has only the in-frame clones, and not every one. Seen here are around 19,000 clones, roughly 60% observed once, and the top ten hold 4.5%. The CDR3 totals 13 residues. CDR1 is SNHLY and CDR2 is FYNNEI in the germline V gene. It was for roughly five patients that CD4+ cells were sorted into CD25+CD127- cells. Specimens obtained from alopecia areata patients comprised lesional scalp punch biopsies and peripheral blood. The researchers isolated CD4+ and CD8+ T cells from PBMCs by sorting. To note about this clone: Its target is unknown. The junction departs from the called germline gene at one end, perhaps through a read error.

Findings and limits, study-wide: Unlike in mice, where it was clearer, TCR sharing across patients was less clear, possibly HLA-related. Clonality in lesional scalp, especially alopecia totalis/universalis, exceeded that of normal scalp.

The receptor comes from a human donor with alopecia areata. The J gene is TRBJ2-5, the V gene TRBV2, with unresolved D. The sample was CD4+ Tregs sorted from blood. Here the CDR3 DNA reads TGTGCCAGCAATGCCTGGATCCAAGAGACCCTGTACTTC. Its protein is CASNAWIQETLYF.